This T cell receptor (beta chain) appears in the sequencing data of a study of blood T cell repertoires in COVID-19. As for the study in general: T cells, B-cell-depleted T cells, or PBMCs supplied cDNA or gDNA.

Looked up from germline, CDR1 is KGHSH and CDR2 is LQKENI. V was clipped by 2 bases and J by 1 base, with 9 bases between them. The CDR3 sequence is 14 residues long. Per the study methods: Reference gene primer amplification gave nucleated cell count estimates. Measured with immunoSEQ multiplex PCR; TCRdb has only the in-frame clones, and not every one. V and J calls and clone size are copied from that table; D and trimming were computed from the DNA. The repertoire holds about 200,000 clones, over 70% seen once, with less than 6% in the top ten. As for this clone: The sample holds other DNA sequences that translate to the same CDR3.

Sequenced: peripheral blood. The sequence was obtained from a woman aged 65 to 85 with acute or convalescent COVID-19. This sequence joins TRBV18 and TRBJ2-7, with D perhaps TRBD1 (5 bases). The DNA for the CDR3 is TGTGCCAGCTCACCAGACAGTAGTTCCTACGAGCAGTACTTC. It is translated as CASSPDSSSYEQYF.